Presented here are 10 T cell receptor beta chains from one specimen sequenced in a study of shared clonotypes between healthy human individuals. The table came from immunoSEQ multiplex PCR; TCRdb's copy has only in-frame clones and leaves some out. The table includes millions of clones, around nine tenths detected once. The sequencing sample was made of naive CD4+ T cells sorted from blood. Described subset: CD45RA+ positively selected. The receptors stem from a man younger than 30 in good health.

The gene calls are TRBV11-2 and TRBJ2-1, with TRBD2 identical over 13 bases. Germline V lookup: CDR1 SGHAT, CDR2 FQNNGV. This CDR3 has 18 residues. J was trimmed by 0 bases and V by 8 bases; bases with no gene match: 10. In nucleotides, the CDR3 is TGTGCCAGCGCTCCGGGACTAGCGGGACCGAGCTCCTACAATGAGCAGTTCTTC. This gives the protein CASAPGLAGPSSYNEQFF.

The genes are TRBV5-1 and TRBJ1-1; a weak D match, TRBD1 (5 bases). This CDR3 is 15 amino acids long. V gave up 0 bases and J gave up 4 bases, with 13 bases separating them. Per germline, CDR1 SGHRS and CDR2 YFSETQ. CDR3 residues: CASSLDFSRGTEAFF. As DNA, the CDR3 is TGCGCCAGCAGCTTGGATTTTTCGAGGGGCACTGAAGCTTTCTTT. Variable domain in full (rest from reference TRBV5-1 and TRBJ1-1): KAGVTQTPRYLIKTRGQQVTLSCSPISGHRSVSWYQQTPGQGLQFLFEYFSETQRNKGNFPGRFSGRQFSNSRSEMNVSTLELGDSALYLCASSLDFSRGTEAFFGQGTRLTVV.

The rearrangement joins TRBV9 to TRBJ2-7; TRBD1 or TRBD2 may be the D gene (5 bases each). Between the trimmed V and J ends, which lost 0 bases and 6 bases, there was a span of 16 bases. The germline V gene encodes CDR1 SGDLS and CDR2 YYNGEE. CDR3 length equals 15 residues. CDR3 residues: CASSVGGLPRGEQYF. CDR3 bases: TGTGCCAGCAGCGTAGGAGGACTCCCGAGGGGCGAGCAGTACTTC.

The J gene is TRBJ1-3, the V gene TRBV12-5; no reliable D call. With 3 bases removed from V and 0 bases from J, the gap between germline ends came to 6 bases. The CDR3 has 14 amino acids. Germline V gene lookup returns CDR1 LGHNT and CDR2 FRNRAP. The CDR3 DNA sequence: TGTGCTAGTGGTTTTTCTGTCTCTGGAAACACCATATATTTT. Translating it yields CASGFSVSGNTIYF.

The chain combines TRBV5-8 with TRBJ2-5, with TRBD2 as a possible D gene (5 bases). Per the germline V gene, CDR1 is SGHTS and CDR2 is YDEGEE. The CDR3 totals 13 residues. The germline V and J ends were trimmed by 6 bases and 2 bases, with 11 bases remaining between them. The CDR3 sequence is CASNRLTQETQYF. The DNA for the CDR3 is TGTGCCAGCAACCGACTAACACAAGAGACCCAGTACTTC.

In this sample, this clone turned up once. The genes are TRBV7-9 and TRBJ1-2, with D possibly being TRBD1 (6 bases). Looked up from germline, CDR1 is SEHNR and CDR2 is FQNEAQ (reference sequence). The V end was cut by 4 bases, the J end by 1 base, with 13 bases between. The CDR3 has 15 amino acids. This CDR3 is CASSSTRTVNYGYTF. In DNA, the CDR3 is TGTGCCAGCAGCTCGACCCGGACAGTTAACTATGGCTACACCTTC.

The chain carries TRBV4-1 and TRBJ2-2, with TRBD2 matching over 8 bases. Germline CDR1 is MGHRA and CDR2 is YSYEKL. The CDR3 contains 17 residues. The ends lost 6 bases at V and 2 bases at J; junction bases unmatched: 11. The DNA for the CDR3 is TGCGCCAGCAGGCGCACTCGTAGCGGGGAAAACACCGGGGAGCTGTTTTTT. It translates to CASRRTRSGENTGELFF.

The genes are TRBV6-1 and TRBJ2-3, with D hard to call. The CDR3 is made up of 14 amino acids. V lost 4 bases and J 3 bases, leaving 11 bases between the germline ends. Germline CDR1 reads MNHNS; CDR2 reads SASEGT. CDR3 residues: CASSGWVGTDTQYF. The DNA for the CDR3 is TGTGCCAGCAGTGGGTGGGTGGGGACAGATACGCAGTATTTT.

The V call is TRBV28, the J call TRBJ1-1; 7 bases are shared with TRBD1. CDR3 length equals 15 residues. Germline assignment: CDR1 MDHEN and CDR2 SYDVKM. The ends lost 1 base at V and 1 base at J; junction bases unmatched: 3. The DNA of the CDR3 is TGTGCCAGCAGTTTATATCGGACAGGGAACACTGAAGCTTTCTTT. This sequence encodes CASSLYRTGNTEAFF.

This chain joins TRBV19 and TRBJ2-2; D gene ambiguous. The CDR3 runs 14 residues. V was pared by 0 bases and J by 9 bases, with 11 bases between. Germline loops: CDR1 LNHDA, CDR2 SQIVND (reference sequence). The CDR3 spells CASSIEASDRELFF. DNA of the CDR3: TGTGCCAGTAGTATAGAGGCGAGCGATAGGGAGCTGTTTTTT.